This entry describes one T cell receptor (beta chain). What this receptor recognizes is not known. Qualities for individual bases were not recorded, and no much larger clone is one base off. The immunoSEQ Assay, a bias-controlled multiplex PCR, was used to amplify TCRbeta CDR3 regions from genomic DNA. In the authors' own workflow: The number of nucleated cells in each sample was estimated from the amplification of reference gene primers within the assay. To quantify the absolute abundance of each unique TCRbeta CDR3 rearrangement, sequence reads were collapsed and filtered. Productive Simpson clonality was computed per sample as the square root of Simpson's diversity index over productive rearrangements. Here the immuneACCESS table is served through TCRdb, limited to in-frame sequences with V and J called. Missing clones are a known gap in these copies; in checked studies unresolved V genes cover under half, and the rest lacks a known reason. For V, J and clone size, that table is used; D and trimming come from the DNA. Present in this sample are 200,000 to 250,000 clones, 84% of which were seen just once. In total, the top ten clones hold more than 2% of the sample.

This sample is part of a study of blood T cell repertoires in COVID-19 (TCRdb year 2020). Concerning the study at large: The collaborator samples originated in the United States, Italy and Spain and spanned the acute and convalescent phases of COVID-19. The prospective study material was composed of cDNA or gDNA derived from T cells, B-cell-depleted T cells, or PBMCs. Deeply sampled blood TCRbeta repertoires from subjects exposed to, actively infected with, or recovered from COVID-19 were included in the dataset. The repertoires were released in a freely available public database meant as a resource for research on the immune response to SARS-CoV-2. Samples came from the ongoing ImmuneRACE study (first 160 participants) plus 1,254 subjects from 6 global collaborators. Sample metadata almost always included a de-identified subject ID, COVID-19 status, age in years and sex. Where HLA class I and class II types were available, the types were taken from metadata supplied by the sample provider, not from assay-based typing. The paper as a whole reports these results and caveats: The quantity of clinical and demographic metadata differed by source and by participant and was supplied without curation.

The trim is 10 bases for V and 3 bases for J, with a gap of 16 bases between the germline ends. From the cysteine through the phenylalanine, the CDR3 covers 14 amino acids. Just the 42-base CDR3 DNA is kept, in frame starting at base 1. The germline V gene sets CDR1 to ENHRY and CDR2 to SYGVKD. Collaborating institutions collected whole blood in K2EDTA tubes following their own protocols. Collaborator samples were shipped for TCRbeta analysis as frozen whole blood, isolated PBMCs, or DNA extracted from either sample type. This chain is built from TRBV10-3 and TRBJ1-5; possibly the D gene is TRBD1, per 6 matching bases. Sequenced sample: peripheral blood. This TCR was sampled from a woman between 55 and 75 years old with acute or convalescent COVID-19. The CDR3 reads CATWGGSYNQPQHF. In nucleotides, the sequence is TGTGCCACCTGGGGGGGCAGTTACAATCAGCCCCAGCATTTT.